This T cell receptor beta chain was sequenced for a study of T cells in Graves' hyperthyroidism and ophthalmopathy. This clonotype was seen many times. With 2 bases removed from V and 0 bases from J, the gap between germline ends came to 8 bases. The CDR3 runs 15 residues. Germline CDR1 and CDR2: SGHTA and FQGNSA. Under 3 months was the duration of disease in ophthalmopathy patients, who also had a Clinical Activity Score of at least 3 and a NOSPECS grade of at least 4. The CDR3 regions of TCR beta were amplified from RNA transcripts. The HTBI primer set drove a first-round RT-PCR of the TCR CDR3. MiXCR, applied by TCRdb to the multiplex PCR reads, yields one record per CDR3 protein. Of about 350,000 distinct CDR3 sequences listed, around a sixth are singletons.

Sequences were obtained from blood. The TCR comes from a woman between 40 and 55 years old with Graves' ophthalmopathy. V is TRBV7-2 and J is TRBJ1-5; no clear D gene. The CDR3 DNA reads as TGTGCCAGCAGCTTATCGGTTTATAGCAATCAGCCCCAGCATTTT. Its protein is CASSLSVYSNQPQHF.